These 30 T cell receptor beta chains share one sample of origin, sequenced in a study of shared clonotypes between healthy human individuals. This table comes from immunoSEQ multiplex PCR, and its TCRdb copy is limited to in-frame clones, with some not included. The profile shows roughly 2.2 million clones, over 90% of them singletons. Material for sequencing was naive CD4+ T cells from PBMCs. The sample's subset: CD45RA+ positively selected. These receptors originate from a man aged 18 to 29 in good health. Some clones in this sample may be carry-over from other donors' samples.

The genes are TRBV25-1 and TRBJ1-2, with D tentatively TRBD1 (5 bases). Looked up from germline, CDR1 is MGHDK and CDR2 is SYGVNS. Trimming shortened V by 0 bases and J by 7 bases, and 18 bases separated the two germline ends. The CDR3 loop spans 16 amino acids. CDR3 loop: CASSEYVEGLGAGYTF. The CDR3 DNA sequence: TGTGCCAGCAGTGAATACGTCGAGGGGCTTGGGGCTGGCTACACCTTC.

This chain joins TRBV5-6 and TRBJ1-1, with TRBD1 identical over 12 bases. The CDR3 is 18 amino acids. The V segment lost 4 bases and the J segment 0 bases; nucleotides outside the gene matches: 10. Germline V gene lookup returns CDR1 SGHDT and CDR2 YYEEEE. Here the CDR3 DNA reads TGTGCCAGCAGCCGACTGGATGGGACAGGGGGCCTGAACACTGAAGCTTTCTTT. This translates into CASSRLDGTGGLNTEAFF. Filled out from reference TRBV5-6 and TRBJ1-1, the complete variable domain reads DAGVTQSPTHLIKTRGQQVTLRCSPKSGHDTVSWYQQALGQGPQFIFQYYEEEERQRGNFPDRFSGHQFPNYSSELNVNALLLGDSALYLCASSRLDGTGGLNTEAFFGQGTRLTVV.

The DNA for the CDR3 is TGTGCCAGCAGCGACGGGACAGGGGGGATTCTTTATGGCTACACCTTC. This encodes CASSDGTGGILYGYTF. The rearrangement links TRBV9 to TRBJ1-2; 11 nucleotides agree with TRBD1. Unmatched junction bases numbered 9, after V lost 3 bases and J lost 5 bases. The CDR3 length is 16 residues. The germline gives CDR1 SGDLS, CDR2 YYNGEE. The full variable domain, rest sourced from reference TRBV9 and TRBJ1-2, is DSGVTQTPKHLITATGQRVTLRCSPRSGDLSVYWYQQSLDQGLQFLIQYYNGEERAKGNILERFSAQQFPDLHSELNLSSLELGDSALYFCASSDGTGGILYGYTFGSGTRLTVV.

The CDR3 DNA sequence: TGTGCCAGCACCGGACAGGGTAGAGGCTACACCTTC. It yields the protein CASTGQGRGYTF. The rearrangement joins TRBV7-9 to TRBJ1-2; 8 bases line up with TRBD1. The CDR3 is 12 residues long. Germline CDR1 reads SEHNR; CDR2 reads FQNEAQ (reference sequence). The ends lost 7 bases at V and 8 bases at J; junction bases unmatched: 6.

The table lists this clone with a count of one. The chain recombines TRBV6-5 with TRBJ2-7, with 10 bases identical to TRBD1. V lost 0 bases and J lost 5; bases outside the gene matches: 7. The CDR3 covers 16 residues. Looked up from germline, CDR1 is MNHEY and CDR2 is SVGAGI. CDR3 protein: CASSYSSGTGVDEQYF. The CDR3 DNA follows: TGTGCCAGCAGTTACTCGAGTGGGACAGGGGTGGACGAGCAGTACTTC.

CDR3 in DNA: TGTGCCACCACCCCAGGGTTCGGAACAACTAATGAAAAACTGTTTTTT. It yields the protein CATTPGFGTTNEKLFF. The chain recombines TRBV15 with TRBJ1-4, with D maybe TRBD1 (5 bases). The CDR3 consists of 16 residues. Germline values: CDR1 LNHNV, CDR2 YYDKDF (reference sequence). Trimming took off 7 bases at V and 0 bases at J, with 15 bases between the two ends.

The rearrangement uses TRBV11-2 and TRBJ2-1, with 8 bases that match TRBD2. Germline V gene lookup returns CDR1 SGHAT and CDR2 FQNNGV. The CDR3 runs 16 residues. Trimming took 5 bases from V and 8 from J; bases not matched to a gene: 14. The CDR3, as DNA: TGTGCCAGCAGCCCCCGACTCCGCGGGAGGTCTGATGAGCAGTTCTTC. Amino acids: CASSPRLRGRSDEQFF.

This clone has just one count. The J gene is TRBJ2-5, the V gene TRBV5-8; a weak D match, TRBD1 (7 bases). This CDR3 spans 16 amino acids. Germline assignment: CDR1 SGHTS and CDR2 YDEGEE. V was trimmed by 3 bases and J by 3 bases, leaving 18 bases between them. This chain's CDR3 is CASSSRGVSGKETQYF. CDR3 nucleotides: TGTGCCAGCAGCTCCAGGGGGGTCTCGGGGAAAGAGACCCAGTACTTC.

This chain joins TRBV15 and TRBJ1-5, with a possible D match to TRBD1 (5 bases). Trimming shortened V by 3 bases and J by 0 bases, and 9 bases separated the two germline ends. Germline V CDR1 and CDR2: LNHNV, YYDKDF (reference sequence). The CDR3 contains 15 residues. The CDR3: CATSRTAYSNQPQHF. In DNA form, the CDR3 reads TGTGCCACCAGCAGGACAGCTTATAGCAATCAGCCCCAGCATTTT. Drawing the rest from reference TRBV15 and TRBJ1-5, the complete variable domain is DAMVIQNPRYQVTQFGKPVTLSCSQTLNHNVMYWYQQKSSQAPKLLFHYYDKDFNNEADTPDNFQSRRPNTSFCFLDIRSPGLGDTAMYLCATSRTAYSNQPQHFGDGTRLSIL.

The rearrangement joins TRBV5-1 to TRBJ2-2; 8 bases fit TRBD2. V lost 4 bases and J lost 3; bases outside the gene matches: 8. The germline V gene encodes CDR1 SGHRS and CDR2 YFSETQ. The CDR3 consists of 16 residues. The CDR3 nucleotides read TGCGCCAGCAGCCCACAAGCTAGCGGGTACACCGGGGAGCTGTTTTTT. Its protein product is CASSPQASGYTGELFF.

A remark on this clone: This CDR3 is also generated by other DNA sequences in the sample. V and J are TRBV15 and TRBJ1-3; D gene ambiguous. Germline values: CDR1 LNHNV, CDR2 YYDKDF (reference sequence). V was pared by 6 bases and J by 3 bases, with 9 bases between. This CDR3 contains 13 residues. CDR3 loop: CATSPEVGNTIYF. The CDR3 bases are TGTGCCACCAGTCCGGAGGTTGGAAACACCATATATTTT.

The V gene is TRBV5-1, the J gene TRBJ2-7; 7 bases map to TRBD1. J was trimmed by 0 bases and V by 2 bases; bases with no gene match: 8. CDR1 and CDR2 (germline): SGHRS, YFSETQ. The CDR3 spans 16 residues. CDR3 bases: TGCGCCAGCAGCTTAGCGGACAGGCGAAACTCCTACGAGCAGTACTTC. It is translated as CASSLADRRNSYEQYF.

This clone was picked up a small number of times. The CDR3 bases are TGTGCCATCAGTGAGTCGAAGAGGGATCAGCCCCAGCATTTT. Translated, it gives CAISESKRDQPQHF. This chain connects TRBV10-3 to TRBJ1-5; D unclear. The CDR3 consists of 14 residues. Germline V lookup: CDR1 ENHRY, CDR2 SYGVKD. Between the trimmed V and J ends, which lost 0 bases and 5 bases, there was a span of 8 bases.

This clone was detected a few times. This sample includes further DNA sequences coding for the same CDR3. The chain uses TRBV28 and TRBJ2-1, with D unresolved. V was cut by 6 bases and J by 0 bases, with 3 bases left in between. CDR3 length: 12 residues. CDR1 and CDR2 from the germline V gene are MDHEN and SYDVKM. CDR3: CASRSSYNEQFF. In DNA form, the CDR3 reads TGTGCCAGCAGGAGCTCCTACAATGAGCAGTTCTTC.

The chain links TRBV28 to TRBJ2-7, with unresolved D. The CDR3 loop spans 14 amino acids. The ends were cut back, 2 bases at V and 9 bases at J, with 17 bases in the middle. Germline V gene sequence: CDR1 MDHEN, CDR2 SYDVKM. The CDR3 protein is CASSLRSTPEVQYF. The CDR3 bases are TGTGCCAGCAGTTTAAGGTCCACCCCTGAGGTGCAGTACTTC.

The chain joins TRBV7-8 to TRBJ1-1; D might be TRBD1 (5 bases). Germline V gene lookup returns CDR1 SGHVS and CDR2 FQNEAQ. Trimming shortened V by 2 bases and J by 4 bases, and 14 bases separated the two germline ends. The CDR3 is 15 amino acids. CDR3 loop: CASSLLAGTGTEAFF. The CDR3 DNA reads TGTGCCAGCAGCTTATTGGCAGGGACGGGCACTGAAGCTTTCTTT.

The chain is built from TRBV28 and TRBJ1-3; TRBD1 agrees at 8 bases. The CDR3 has 17 residues. Looked up from germline, CDR1 is MDHEN and CDR2 is SYDVKM. V dropped 7 bases and J dropped 4; count of bases not matched to a gene: 15. The CDR3, as DNA: TGTGCCAGCATTTTTGCCCAGGGGGCAGAGTCCGGAAACACCATATATTTT. Encoded protein: CASIFAQGAESGNTIYF.

The rearrangement joins TRBV19 to TRBJ2-1; perhaps TRBD2 as D (5 bases). The CDR3 loop spans 11 amino acids. Trimming removed 7 bases at V and 15 bases at J, with 16 bases between. Germline assignment: CDR1 LNHDA and CDR2 SQIVND (reference sequence). The CDR3: CASTAGSSPFF. The CDR3 DNA is TGTGCCAGTACCGCGGGCTCCTCCCCGTTCTTC.

This sequence joins TRBV14 and TRBJ1-2; tentatively, D is TRBD1 (5 bases). The germline CDR1 and CDR2 sequences are SGHDN and FVKESK. The CDR3 consists of 14 residues. V was shortened by 3 bases and J by 4 bases, with 12 bases between the two germline ends. The CDR3 here is CASSHPGRTYGYTF. The CDR3 coding sequence is TGTGCCAGCAGCCATCCGGGACGGACCTATGGCTACACCTTC.

This clone was found once. This rearrangement joins TRBV9 to TRBJ2-1, with D tentatively TRBD2 (5 bases). The CDR3 totals 14 residues. Deletions cut 4 bases from V and 9 bases from J, with 17 bases between. Germline CDR1 reads SGDLS; CDR2 reads YYNGEE. CDR3 protein: CASSPELVASEQFF. The CDR3 bases are TGTGCCAGCAGCCCCGAACTAGTGGCAAGTGAGCAGTTCTTC.

This rearrangement joins TRBV4-3 to TRBJ2-3, with 7 bases that match TRBD2. J was trimmed by 6 bases and V by 2 bases; bases with no gene match: 17. CDR3 length: 18 amino acids. The germline CDR1 and CDR2 sequences are LGHNA and YSLEER. The DNA of the CDR3 is TGCGCCAGCAGCCAAAATGTGGGGAGGGGTCAAGCTGCGGATACGCAGTATTTT. Encoded protein: CASSQNVGRGQAADTQYF.

This chain uses TRBV11-2 with TRBJ2-1, with D perhaps matching TRBD2 (5 bases). CDR1 SGHAT and CDR2 FQNNGV come from the germline V gene. Between the trimmed V and J ends, which lost 5 bases and 2 bases, there was a span of 16 bases. The CDR3 is 16 residues long. The CDR3 region is CASSPGLVLTYNEQFF. CDR3 nucleotides: TGTGCCAGCAGCCCAGGACTCGTACTTACCTACAATGAGCAGTTCTTC.

The rearrangement joins TRBV10-1 to TRBJ2-3, with D tentatively TRBD2 (6 bases). Per germline, CDR1 WNHNN and CDR2 SYGVQD (reference sequence). V was cut by 5 bases and J by 3 bases, with 12 bases left in between. The CDR3 is 14 amino acids. CDR3 in DNA: TGCGCCAGCAGTTCCGGGACTCCAACAGATACGCAGTATTTT. Encoded protein: CASSSGTPTDTQYF.

The chain has TRBV18 and TRBJ2-2; D may match TRBD1 or TRBD2 (6 bases each). CDR1 and CDR2 from the germline V gene are KGHSH and LQKENI. With 2 bases removed from V and 5 bases from J, the gap between germline ends came to 12 bases. The CDR3 totals 15 residues. The DNA of the CDR3 is TGTGCCAGCTCACCAAACAGGGCGGGGACCGGGGAGCTGTTTTTT. This encodes CASSPNRAGTGELFF.

The CDR3 DNA is TGTGCCAGCAGCGCGAACGTTGTAGGTGAGCAGTTCTTC. Translating gives CASSANVVGEQFF. This chain uses TRBV7-3 with TRBJ2-1; D gene uncertain. Per the germline V gene, CDR1 is SGHTA and CDR2 is FQGTGA. V was trimmed by 5 bases and J by 9 bases, leaving 14 bases between them. This CDR3 is 13 amino acids long.

The sample holds one count of this clone. The J gene is TRBJ2-7, the V gene TRBV4-3; 7 bases are a match to TRBD2. CDR1 and CDR2 (germline): LGHNA, YSLEER. J was trimmed by 6 bases and V by 0 bases; bases with no gene match: 8. The CDR3 is 15 amino acids. Here the CDR3 DNA reads TGCGCCAGCAGCCAAGAAGGAGGGAGGGCCCGCGAGCAGTACTTC. This sequence encodes CASSQEGGRAREQYF.

Turning to this clone: Other nucleotide sequences from this sample produce the same CDR3. The V call is TRBV18, the J call TRBJ2-7, with D unclear. The ends were cut back, 3 bases at V and 2 bases at J, with 8 bases in the middle. Germline V lookup: CDR1 KGHSH, CDR2 LQKENI. The CDR3 sequence is 13 residues long. The DNA for the CDR3 is TGTGCCAGCTCACCCCCCACCACCTACGAGCAGTACTTC. Residues: CASSPPTTYEQYF.

This clone was seen only once. CDR3 sequence (DNA): TGTGCCAGCAGTGGAGGAGGCGAAGAGACCCAGTACTTC. It specifies CASSGGGEETQYF. This rearrangement joins TRBV2 to TRBJ2-5; weak D call: TRBD2 (5 bases). Germline V gives CDR1 SNHLY, CDR2 FYNNEI. The CDR3 totals 13 residues. Deletions cut 4 bases from V and 3 bases from J, with 9 bases between.

The V gene is TRBV4-1, the J gene TRBJ1-4; 11 bases fit TRBD1. The CDR3 extends over 17 amino acids. Germline loops: CDR1 MGHRA, CDR2 YSYEKL. V dropped 4 bases and J dropped 6; count of bases not matched to a gene: 10. This chain's CDR3 is CASSRGWDRGGDEKLFF. DNA for the CDR3: TGCGCCAGCAGCCGAGGATGGGACAGGGGGGGGGATGAAAAACTGTTTTTT.

The chain joins TRBV30 to TRBJ1-5; no definite D call. V gave up 3 bases and J gave up 9 bases, with 18 bases separating them. CDR3 length: 14 amino acids. CDR1 and CDR2 from the germline V gene are GTSNPN and SVGIG (reference sequence). CDR3 loop: CAWSSVNRRVPQHF. The CDR3, as DNA: TGTGCCTGGAGCTCTGTCAACAGACGTGTGCCCCAGCATTTT.